The rows below give T cell receptor beta chains drawn from one sample of a study of OX40 agonist ivuxolimab in advanced cancers. Assay: immunoSEQ multiplex PCR; the TCRdb copy retains only in-frame clones and omits some. Among around 38,000 clones, approximately 81% were seen once, and the ten largest hold 9.5% to 15%. Sequencing was performed on CD4+ or CD8+ T cells sorted from blood, taken in a trial of the OX40 agonist ivuxolimab. The receptor source for this set is an adult with an advanced solid tumor such as melanoma, head and neck, liver or kidney cancer. Each CDR3 is given without its conserved first and last residue. Each record gives: D gene, V gene, J gene, CDR3 length, CDR3 protein. A D gene is named only where the DNA matches it firmly.

d_call: TRBD1; v_call: TRBV6-1; j_call: TRBJ1-2; cdr3_length: 11; cdr3_aa: ASSVLDRDGYT
d_call: .; v_call: TRBV5-1; j_call: TRBJ1-4; cdr3_length: 11; cdr3_aa: ASSPGPDEKLF
d_call: .; v_call: TRBV7-9; j_call: TRBJ2-7; cdr3_length: 13; cdr3_aa: ASSPSGLPTYEQY
d_call: .; v_call: TRBV29-1; j_call: TRBJ1-1; cdr3_length: 10; cdr3_aa: SAGGWNTEAF
d_call: .; v_call: TRBV6-6; j_call: TRBJ2-5; cdr3_length: 11; cdr3_aa: ASSYQGQETQY
d_call: .; v_call: TRBV30; j_call: TRBJ2-2; cdr3_length: 12; cdr3_aa: AWSVGTGTGELF
d_call: TRBD2; v_call: TRBV7-9; j_call: TRBJ2-1; cdr3_length: 15; cdr3_aa: ASSLELAGAIYNEQF
d_call: .; v_call: TRBV11-2; j_call: TRBJ2-2; cdr3_length: 13; cdr3_aa: ASSLTDMNTGELF
d_call: .; v_call: TRBV10-3; j_call: TRBJ2-3; cdr3_length: 10; cdr3_aa: AISAGRDTQY
d_call: .; v_call: TRBV5-1; j_call: TRBJ2-4; cdr3_length: 11; cdr3_aa: ASSLLGSDIQY
d_call: TRBD1; v_call: TRBV7-9; j_call: TRBJ1-1; cdr3_length: 12; cdr3_aa: ASRTGTGNTEAF
d_call: .; v_call: TRBV6-6; j_call: TRBJ1-5; cdr3_length: 12; cdr3_aa: ASSPNDSNQPQH
d_call: TRBD1; v_call: TRBV28; j_call: TRBJ1-5; cdr3_length: 13; cdr3_aa: ASSPKGQGNQPQH
d_call: .; v_call: TRBV5-1; j_call: TRBJ1-1; cdr3_length: 13; cdr3_aa: ASSPGGGLNTEAF
d_call: .; v_call: TRBV2; j_call: TRBJ1-2; cdr3_length: 13; cdr3_aa: ASRIDRARTYGYT
d_call: .; v_call: TRBV9; j_call: TRBJ2-7; cdr3_length: 12; cdr3_aa: ASSPSGLVYEQY
d_call: .; v_call: TRBV12-5; j_call: TRBJ2-2; cdr3_length: 13; cdr3_aa: ASGGRGLHTGELF
d_call: .; v_call: TRBV28; j_call: TRBJ1-5; cdr3_length: 14; cdr3_aa: ASKLPGTASNQPQH
d_call: .; v_call: TRBV11-1; j_call: TRBJ2-1; cdr3_length: 13; cdr3_aa: ASSLAWGGRNEQF
d_call: .; v_call: TRBV4-2; j_call: TRBJ2-1; cdr3_length: 12; cdr3_aa: ASSQGSRGAEQF
d_call: .; v_call: TRBV19; j_call: TRBJ1-5; cdr3_length: 13; cdr3_aa: ASSIFGSTNQPQH
d_call: .; v_call: TRBV7-3; j_call: TRBJ2-3; cdr3_length: 12; cdr3_aa: ASSSSGGTDTQY
d_call: TRBD1; v_call: TRBV12-5; j_call: TRBJ2-7; cdr3_length: 13; cdr3_aa: ASGLGTGGDYEQY
d_call: .; v_call: TRBV28; j_call: TRBJ1-1; cdr3_length: 11; cdr3_aa: ASTLPLNTEAF
d_call: .; v_call: TRBV19; j_call: TRBJ1-5; cdr3_length: 11; cdr3_aa: ASRPSLDQPQH